The sequence of this TCR beta chain was determined in a study of Tregs in tolerant kidney transplant recipients. This CDR3 has 15 residues. J was trimmed by 7 bases and V by 3 bases; bases with no gene match: 9. The V gene's germline CDR1 is SGHRS and CDR2 YFSETQ. TCRdb's copy holds only in-frame clones and misses some; the assay was immunoSEQ multiplex PCR. Its table lists under 30,000 clones. Details on this clone: The CDR3 extends 3 residues past the end of the read, so its final part is completed from the germline J gene.

The nonmyeloablative bone marrow transplants came from related graft donors, with transient mixed chimerism. The V gene is TRBV5-1, the J gene TRBJ2-1, with TRBD2 matching 8 bases. The clonotype originates from a human patient who received a combined kidney and bone marrow transplant. Some T cells could come from the graft donor. This specimen was CD4+ T cells from blood (PBMCs), taken 6 months after the transplant. Incomplete CDR3 DNA: TGCGCCAGCAGCTCCTCGACTAGCGTCCTAAATGAG. Its protein is CASSSSTSVLNE. The whole CDR3 protein is CASSSSTSVLNEQFF. Full variable domain (outside the CDR3, taken from reference TRBV5-1 and TRBJ2-1): KAGVTQTPRYLIKTRGQQVTLSCSPISGHRSVSWYQQTPGQGLQFLFEYFSETQRNKGNFPGRFSGRQFSNSRSEMNVSTLELGDSALYLCASSSSTSVLNEQFFGPGTRLTVL.